The entry below describes one TCR beta chain. This record comes from a study of T cells in Graves' hyperthyroidism and ophthalmopathy. Overall study: At the time of initial diagnosis and before any treatment, peripheral blood was collected.

Researchers amplified the TCR beta CDR3 regions from RNA transcripts. The TCR CDR3 was amplified in a first-round RT-PCR using the HTBI primer set. TCRdb analysed the multiplex PCR reads with MiXCR anew, one entry per CDR3 protein. The sample includes almost 500,000 distinct CDR3 sequences, approximately 22% of them seen just once. V shed 5 bases, J shed 4 bases, and the junction held 7 bases outside the gene matches. The germline gives CDR1 SGHTA, CDR2 FQGNSA. CDR3 size: 17 residues. The sample comprised blood. The chain combines TRBV7-2 with TRBJ2-3, with 15 nucleotides matching TRBD2. The receptor's source is an older woman with Graves' ophthalmopathy. The CDR3 is CASSRTSGRASPDTQYF. CDR3 DNA: TGTGCCAGCAGCCGGACTAGCGGGAGGGCCTCGCCAGATACGCAGTATTTT.